This is a list of T cell receptor beta chains from one sample in a study of T cells in Graves' hyperthyroidism and ophthalmopathy. TCRdb re-analysed the multiplex PCR reads in MiXCR, keeping a single row per CDR3 protein. The sample carries a few hundred thousand distinct CDR3 sequences, around 15% recorded once. The sequenced material came from blood. The receptor set was obtained from a woman in her thirties or forties with Graves' hyperthyroidism. Each CDR3 is given without its conserved first and last residue. The order of the fields is D gene, J gene, V gene, CDR3 protein. A D gene is named only where the DNA matches it firmly.

D: .
J: TRBJ1-6
V: TRBV28
CDR3: ASSPPAGLASPLH

D: TRBD2
J: TRBJ2-7
V: TRBV4-2
CDR3: ASSQESGLADYEQY

D: TRBD1
J: TRBJ2-4
V: TRBV5-1
CDR3: ASSPSTGGIQY

D: .
J: TRBJ2-1
V: TRBV27
CDR3: ASSLVVEGYEQF

D: TRBD2
J: TRBJ2-1
V: TRBV7-9
CDR3: ASSLGTSFNEQF

D: .
J: TRBJ2-5
V: TRBV10-3
CDR3: AISPTPEGEGGETQY

D: .
J: TRBJ1-5
V: TRBV18
CDR3: ASSPSVSQPQH

D: .
J: TRBJ2-7
V: TRBV20-1
CDR3: SARAPWAVEPYEQY

D: TRBD1
J: TRBJ2-7
V: TRBV12-3/TRBV12-4
CDR3: ASSLEGQGSYEQY

D: TRBD1
J: TRBJ1-5
V: TRBV20-1
CDR3: SAREQGGNQPQH

D: TRBD2
J: TRBJ2-1
V: TRBV6-1
CDR3: ASTTAAGTYNEQF

D: TRBD2
J: TRBJ2-7
V: TRBV7-9
CDR3: ASSRGLAGGSEQY

D: TRBD2
J: TRBJ2-1
V: TRBV18
CDR3: ASSGSGRAVNNEQF

D: TRBD1
J: TRBJ1-1
V: TRBV6-1
CDR3: AVGVRQGVWAEAF

D: .
J: TRBJ2-3
V: TRBV5-1
CDR3: ASSLGAGKADTQY

D: TRBD1
J: TRBJ1-1
V: TRBV10-2
CDR3: ASRVGQGMNTEAF

D: .
J: TRBJ2-3
V: TRBV28
CDR3: ASSRTASTDTQY

D: .
J: TRBJ2-2
V: TRBV7-7
CDR3: ATRRTETNTGELF

D: .
J: TRBJ2-3
V: TRBV5-1
CDR3: ASSLAPADTQY

D: .
J: TRBJ2-3
V: TRBV30
CDR3: AWSVPDTQY

D: TRBD1
J: TRBJ2-1
V: TRBV18
CDR3: ASVTGGSNEQF

D: TRBD2
J: TRBJ2-7
V: TRBV7-2
CDR3: ASSLPFGTSAPYEQY

D: .
J: TRBJ1-2
V: TRBV12-3/TRBV12-4
CDR3: ASSLSGAFYGYT

D: .
J: TRBJ1-1
V: TRBV12-3/TRBV12-4
CDR3: ASSFPGAKLNTEAF

D: .
J: TRBJ2-3
V: TRBV5-1
CDR3: ASSLVWTTGTDTQY

D: TRBD2
J: TRBJ2-3
V: TRBV6-1
CDR3: ASRRGDAADTQY

D: TRBD2
J: TRBJ2-3
V: TRBV10-3
CDR3: AISDSSGSTDTQY

D: TRBD2
J: TRBJ2-3
V: TRBV6-1
CDR3: ASRIAGGPDTQY

D: TRBD1
J: TRBJ2-1
V: TRBV20-1
CDR3: SARELQGASNEQF

D: TRBD1
J: TRBJ1-6
V: TRBV10-1
CDR3: ASRRDRDSPLH

D: TRBD2
J: TRBJ2-3
V: TRBV6-1
CDR3: AFGPGGRTDTQY

D: TRBD1
J: TRBJ1-6
V: TRBV20-1
CDR3: SARAPPTRDRGLPDSPLH

D: TRBD2
J: TRBJ2-5
V: TRBV7-2
CDR3: ASSSGLGARLAETQY

D: TRBD1
J: TRBJ2-3
V: TRBV7-9
CDR3: ASSLMGQQTDTQY

D: .
J: TRBJ2-5
V: TRBV11-1
CDR3: ASSLAGTPEETQY

D: .
J: TRBJ1-3
V: TRBV4-1
CDR3: ASSQVVPSGNTIY

D: TRBD2
J: TRBJ2-2
V: TRBV12-3/TRBV12-4
CDR3: ASRTSVILTGELF

D: TRBD1
J: TRBJ2-5
V: TRBV6-2/TRBV6-3
CDR3: ASSYLTTGLEETQY

D: .
J: TRBJ2-7
V: TRBV4-2
CDR3: ASSPGTAGSYEQY

D: .
J: TRBJ1-5
V: TRBV20-1
CDR3: SARVGQLPFNQPQH

D: .
J: TRBJ2-3
V: TRBV6-2/TRBV6-3
CDR3: ASSYWGEGTDTQY